These T cell receptor beta chains were read from a single sample in a study of shared clonotypes between healthy human individuals. Using immunoSEQ multiplex PCR, the repertoire was profiled, and TCRdb retains in-frame clones only, with some absent. The sample has about 470,000 clones; around 79% are singletons. Sequencing was carried out using PBMCs. The receptors here all came from a woman in her 40s in good health. Some clones in this sample may be carry-over from other donors' samples. CDR3s include the opening cysteine and the closing phenylalanine or tryptophan. D genes are given only for firm matches. Clone size appears in some rows only: once, few, many, or a class for an expanded clone.

CDR3nt,CDR3aa,len,j_gene,d_gene,abundance,v_gene
TGTGCCAGCACCACACAGGGGGCTCAGCCCCAGCATTTT,CASTTQGAQPQHF,13,TRBJ1-5,TRBD1,-,TRBV28
TGTGCCAGCAGCTTAGGACAGGGAAACTATGGCTACACCTTC,CASSLGQGNYGYTF,14,TRBJ1-2,TRBD1,-,TRBV7-9
TGTGCCAGCAGCCCCCTGGGGAGCGGGACTGAAAAACTGTTTTTT,CASSPLGSGTEKLFF,15,TRBJ1-4,-,-,TRBV21-1
TGTGCCTGGAGGGACAGGGGGAGCAATCAGCCCCAGCATTTT,CAWRDRGSNQPQHF,14,TRBJ1-5,TRBD1,-,TRBV30
TGTGCCAGCTCCCAAGGGACTTCTTCACCCCTCCACTTT,CASSQGTSSPLHF,13,TRBJ1-6,-,few,TRBV18
TGTGCCAGCTCACCTTACTTAGAGGGGGTGACTCGGGAGCAGTACTTC,CASSPYLEGVTREQYF,16,TRBJ2-7,-,-,TRBV18
TGTGCCAGCAGTCTCCATCGAGGGGTTGGCTACACCTTC,CASSLHRGVGYTF,13,TRBJ1-2,-,-,TRBV27
TGTGCCACAGGACTAGCAGAGATTTACGAGCAGTACTTC,CATGLAEIYEQYF,13,TRBJ2-7,TRBD2,-,TRBV10-3
TGTGCCACCACGGGGGCCGGGGAGCTGTTTTTT,CATTGAGELFF,11,TRBJ2-2,-,-,TRBV10-3
TGTGCCAGCAGCAGATTTAGCGGGAATGAAAATGAGCAGTTCTTC,CASSRFSGNENEQFF,15,TRBJ2-1,TRBD2,once,TRBV7-8
TGTGCCAGCAGTGAATATCTAGCTTTCGAGAACAATGAGCAGTTCTTC,CASSEYLAFENNEQFF,16,TRBJ2-1,-,-,TRBV25-1
TGTGCCAGCAGCTCCGGTGGAGATACGCAGTATTTT,CASSSGGDTQYF,12,TRBJ2-3,-,-,TRBV7-3
TGTGCCAGCAGTTTAGTCCCGAACACTGAAGCTTTCTTT,CASSLVPNTEAFF,13,TRBJ1-1,-,-,TRBV28
TGTGCCAGCAGTGACCAGGTGACTAGCGGGATTGGGGTGCAGTTCTTC,CASSDQVTSGIGVQFF,16,TRBJ2-1,TRBD2,-,TRBV6-4
TGTGCCAGCATCAAGCCCCGTAGGAAGCGGTTCTTC,CASIKPRRKRFF,12,TRBJ2-1,-,once,TRBV7-4
TGTGCCAGCAGCTCCACAGGACTAGCGGGAATCGACGAGCAGTACTTC,CASSSTGLAGIDEQYF,16,TRBJ2-7,TRBD2,-,TRBV11-2
TGTGCCAGCAGGGTAGCGGGAACCCTTTACGAGCAGTACTTC,CASRVAGTLYEQYF,14,TRBJ2-7,TRBD2,-,TRBV27
TGCGCCAGCAGCTTGAGGGCCGACTCTGGAAACACCATATATTTT,CASSLRADSGNTIYF,15,TRBJ1-3,-,-,TRBV5-1
TGTGCCAGCAGTGCCACTAGCGGGAGGGTACTATACGAGCAGTACTTC,CASSATSGRVLYEQYF,16,TRBJ2-7,TRBD2,-,TRBV27
TGTGCCAGCAGCGTGGCGGGCAGGGGGAACACCGGGGAGCTGTTTTTT,CASSVAGRGNTGELFF,16,TRBJ2-2,-,few,TRBV9
TGTGCCAGCAGCTTGGTAATAGCGGGACCCTCCTACGAGCAGTACTTC,CASSLVIAGPSYEQYF,16,TRBJ2-7,TRBD2,-,TRBV5-4
TGTGCCATCACTCCGGACGGTGGCAATCAGCCCCAGCATTTT,CAITPDGGNQPQHF,14,TRBJ1-5,-,-,TRBV10-3
TGTGCCAGCAGCTTGATCGGTGGTGGACAGCCCCAGCATTTT,CASSLIGGGQPQHF,14,TRBJ1-5,-,-,TRBV5-5
TGCGCCAGCAGCTGGGCGGCGGAAGACACTGAAGCTTTCTTT,CASSWAAEDTEAFF,14,TRBJ1-1,-,-,TRBV5-1
TGTGCCAGCAGTTACTCCTACAATGAGCAGTTCTTC,CASSYSYNEQFF,12,TRBJ2-1,-,-,TRBV7-2
TGTGCCAGCAGTGACTCGGCATTTAGCACAGATACGCAGTATTTT,CASSDSAFSTDTQYF,15,TRBJ2-3,-,-,TRBV6-4
TGTGCCAGCAGCTTAGCCTTGGGCAGGTGGGAGACCCAGTACTTC,CASSLALGRWETQYF,15,TRBJ2-5,-,-,TRBV11-1
TGCAGCGTTGGGGGTCAGTCCTACAATGAGCAGTTCTTC,CSVGGQSYNEQFF,13,TRBJ2-1,-,once,TRBV29-1
TGTGCCAGCACTCGTCAGATAGCCTACGAGCAGTACTTC,CASTRQIAYEQYF,13,TRBJ2-7,-,many,TRBV2
TGCGCCAGCAGCCTAGGACTAGCGGGAGTACCCAATGAGCAGTTCTTC,CASSLGLAGVPNEQFF,16,TRBJ2-1,TRBD2,-,TRBV4-3
TGTGCCAGCAGCGTAGGCGCTGGACTAGCCAAAAACATTCAGTACTTC,CASSVGAGLAKNIQYF,16,TRBJ2-4,-,-,TRBV9
TGCGCCAGCAGCCAAGGGGTAGACAGTGAGCAGTTCTTC,CASSQGVDSEQFF,13,TRBJ2-1,-,-,TRBV4-3
TGTGCCTGGAGTGTACAGGAGGACAATGAGCAGTTCTTC,CAWSVQEDNEQFF,13,TRBJ2-1,-,-,TRBV30
TGCGCCAGCAGTGAAGCTAGCCACACAGATACGCAGTATTTT,CASSEASHTDTQYF,14,TRBJ2-3,-,-,TRBV10-1
TGTGCCAGCAGTTACAGCAGGGCTGAAGCTTTCTTT,CASSYSRAEAFF,12,TRBJ1-1,-,-,TRBV6-5
TGTGCCAGCAGCCTGGGACTAGCGGGTTACGAGCAGTACTTC,CASSLGLAGYEQYF,14,TRBJ2-7,TRBD2,-,TRBV11-3
TGTGCCAGCAGCCTGCGGACTTTCAATGAGCAGTTCTTC,CASSLRTFNEQFF,13,TRBJ2-1,-,-,TRBV7-8
TGTGCCACCGGCAGGTTGGACACTGAAGCTTTCTTT,CATGRLDTEAFF,12,TRBJ1-1,-,-,TRBV15
TGTGCCAGCAGTGACCTAGCGGGAGCGGGCAATGAGCAGTTCTTC,CASSDLAGAGNEQFF,15,TRBJ2-1,TRBD2,many,TRBV6-4
TGTGCCAGCAGCTTATCTCCCTCCAACAATGAGCAGTTCTTC,CASSLSPSNNEQFF,14,TRBJ2-1,-,-,TRBV11-3
TGTGCCAGCACATCGACTAGCGGGAGTACAGATACGCAGTATTTT,CASTSTSGSTDTQYF,15,TRBJ2-3,TRBD2,-,TRBV18
TGTGCCAGCAGCTTAACGGCTGGGACTAGCGGAGAGACCCAGTACTTC,CASSLTAGTSGETQYF,16,TRBJ2-5,TRBD2,few,TRBV7-3
TGTGCCAGCAGCTCTCATAGCGGGAGCTCCTACAATGAGCAGTTCTTC,CASSSHSGSSYNEQFF,16,TRBJ2-1,TRBD2,-,TRBV5-6
TGTGCCATCAGTGTCAGGCTAGCGGGGGGCAATGAGCAGTTCTTC,CAISVRLAGGNEQFF,15,TRBJ2-1,TRBD2,-,TRBV10-3
TGTGCCAGTAATTCGGGACCACGGGGAGATACGCAGTATTTT,CASNSGPRGDTQYF,14,TRBJ2-3,-,-,TRBV19
TGCGCCAGCAGCTTGGAGGTCACAGATACGCAGTATTTT,CASSLEVTDTQYF,13,TRBJ2-3,-,once,TRBV5-1
TGTGCCAGCAGTTTATCTCGTTCGCGACGCCTTTACAATGAGCAGTTCTTC,CASSLSRSRRLYNEQFF,17,TRBJ2-1,-,-,TRBV27
TGTGCCAGCAGCTTAGGGTTGGGTTATAATTCACCCCTCCACTTT,CASSLGLGYNSPLHF,15,TRBJ1-6,-,-,TRBV7-2
TGTGCCAGCAGCGTAGCTACGGTGAACACTGAAGCTTTCTTT,CASSVATVNTEAFF,14,TRBJ1-1,-,-,TRBV9
TGTGCCAGCAGCGTAGGACGGGGCGTTGAAGCTTTCTTT,CASSVGRGVEAFF,13,TRBJ1-1,-,-,TRBV11-2
TGCGCCAGCAGCTTGGGTGGCCAAAGCTCCTACGAGCAGTACTTC,CASSLGGQSSYEQYF,15,TRBJ2-7,-,-,TRBV5-1
TGCGCCAGCAGCCCTTTCCTGACTAGCGGACCCACAGATACGCAGTATTTT,CASSPFLTSGPTDTQYF,17,TRBJ2-3,TRBD2,-,TRBV5-1
TGTGCCAGTAGTGCCGCTAGCGGGACTACCTACGAGCAGTACTTC,CASSAASGTTYEQYF,15,TRBJ2-7,TRBD2,-,TRBV19
TGTGCCAGCAGTCAAAGCCCCCAATTAAGCGGGACCCAGTACTTC,CASSQSPQLSGTQYF,15,TRBJ2-5,-,-,TRBV27
TGTGCCAGCAGTGACAAGGATCCGGGGCCCCAGCATTTT,CASSDKDPGPQHF,13,TRBJ1-5,-,few,TRBV2
TGCGCCAGCAGGACCCAGGTCGGGGGTGAAAAACTGTTTTTT,CASRTQVGGEKLFF,14,TRBJ1-4,-,-,TRBV5-1
TGTGCCTGGAGTGTCCCTAGCGGTAGGGCTACAGATACGCAGTATTTT,CAWSVPSGRATDTQYF,16,TRBJ2-3,TRBD2,-,TRBV30